Many counts were recorded for the clone carrying this TCR beta chain. The antigen remains undetermined. This sample is part of a study of T cells after yellow fever vaccination. The CDR3 loop spans 13 amino acids. Trimming removed 6 bases from V and 7 bases from J, with 16 bases in between. Study observations and caveats: The study found a weaker secondary response that peaked faster, day 5 versus 15.

TCRdb analysed the 5' RACE reads with MiXCR anew, one entry per CDR3 protein. The top ten hold approximately 15% of the sample, which has approximately 550,000 distinct CDR3 sequences, under 25% seen once. The chain combines TRBV12-3 or TRBV12-4 with TRBJ2-7, with D tentatively TRBD2 (6 bases). Sequencing was performed on PBMCs, taken 15 days after the yellow fever booster vaccination. The clonotype comes from a man aged 25-45 years who received the YFV17D yellow fever vaccine. The CDR3 loop is CASRKDYLGEQYF. DNA for the CDR3: TGTGCCAGCAGGAAGGACTACCTGGGTGAGCAGTACTTC.